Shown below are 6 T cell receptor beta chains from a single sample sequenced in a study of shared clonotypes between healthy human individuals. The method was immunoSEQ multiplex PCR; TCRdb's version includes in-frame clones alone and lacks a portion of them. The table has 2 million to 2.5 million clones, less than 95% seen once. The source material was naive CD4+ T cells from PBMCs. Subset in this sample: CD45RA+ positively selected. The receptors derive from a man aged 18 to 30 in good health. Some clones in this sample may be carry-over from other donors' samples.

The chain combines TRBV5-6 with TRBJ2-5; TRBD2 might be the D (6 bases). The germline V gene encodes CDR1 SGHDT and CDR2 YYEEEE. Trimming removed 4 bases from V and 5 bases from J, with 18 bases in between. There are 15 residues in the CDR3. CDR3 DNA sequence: TGTGCCAGCAGCGTAACTAGCCGACGGGGCGAGACCCAGTACTTC. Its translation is CASSVTSRRGETQYF.

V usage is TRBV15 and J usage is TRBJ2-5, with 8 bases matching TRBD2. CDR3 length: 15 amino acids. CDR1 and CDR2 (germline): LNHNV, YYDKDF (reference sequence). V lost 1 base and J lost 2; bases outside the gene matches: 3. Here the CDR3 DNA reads TGTGCCACCAGCAGAGTGGTAGCGGGGCAAGAGACCCAGTACTTC. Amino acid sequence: CATSRVVAGQETQYF.

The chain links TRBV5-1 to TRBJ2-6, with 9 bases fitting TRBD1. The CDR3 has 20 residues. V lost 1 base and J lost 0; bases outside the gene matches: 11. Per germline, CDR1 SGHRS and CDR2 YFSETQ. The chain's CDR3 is CASSLIFFGTGPSGANVLTF. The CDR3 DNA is TGCGCCAGCAGCTTGATCTTTTTCGGGACAGGGCCCTCTGGGGCCAACGTCCTGACTTTC.

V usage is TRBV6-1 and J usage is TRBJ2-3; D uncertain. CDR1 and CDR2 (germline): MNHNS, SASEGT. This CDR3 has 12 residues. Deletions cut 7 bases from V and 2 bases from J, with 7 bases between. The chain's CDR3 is CASTPPTDTQYF. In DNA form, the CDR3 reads TGTGCCAGCACCCCCCCCACAGATACGCAGTATTTT.

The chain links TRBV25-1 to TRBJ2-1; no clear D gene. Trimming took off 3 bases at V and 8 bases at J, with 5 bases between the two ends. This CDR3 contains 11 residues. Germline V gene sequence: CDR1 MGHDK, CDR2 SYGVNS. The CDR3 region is CASSELDEQFF. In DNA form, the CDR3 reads TGTGCCAGCAGTGAGTTGGATGAGCAGTTCTTC.

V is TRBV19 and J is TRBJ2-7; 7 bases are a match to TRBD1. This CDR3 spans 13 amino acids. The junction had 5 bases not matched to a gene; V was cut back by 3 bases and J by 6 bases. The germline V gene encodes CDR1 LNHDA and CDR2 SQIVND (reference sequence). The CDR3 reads CASSMWDSGEQYF. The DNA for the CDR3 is TGTGCCAGTAGTATGTGGGACAGCGGCGAGCAGTACTTC. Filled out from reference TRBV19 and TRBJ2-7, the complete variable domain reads DGGITQSPKYLFRKEGQNVTLSCEQNLNHDAMYWYRQDPGQGLRLIYYSQIVNDFQKGDIAEGYSVSREKKESFPLTVTSAQKNPTAFYLCASSMWDSGEQYFGPGTRLTVT.